Below, 3 T cell receptor beta chains from the same sample are listed, as sequenced in a study of vaccination and CD4 T cells after COVID-19. Regarding treatment: approximately nine-day PBMC culture with coronavirus spike peptide pools or control peptides (ViraFEST assay). Antigen specificity for these receptors is unknown. Once obtained from cultured CD4+ T cells, the DNA was sequenced using the Oncomine TCR Beta short-read assay. A single record per CDR3 protein comes from TCRdb applying MiXCR to the PCR reads. This table has about 20,000 distinct CDR3 sequences, approximately 62% appearing once. Sequenced sample: CD4+ T cells from blood, cultured in vitro. All receptors come from a human donor who had recovered from COVID-19.

The CDR3 loop reads CASSPGLAGGARPGELFF. In DNA, the CDR3 is TGTGCCAGCAGCCCAGGCTTAGCGGGGGGGGCCAGGCCCGGGGAGCTGTTTTTT. The chain carries TRBV7-3 and TRBJ2-2; 11 bases are shared with TRBD2. With V trimmed by 5 bases and J by 6 bases, 14 bases remained unmatched. CDR1 SGHTA and CDR2 FQGTGA come from the germline V gene. The CDR3 totals 18 residues.

This chain links TRBV24-1 with TRBJ1-2; no clear D. The CDR3 extends over 13 amino acids. CDR1 KGHDR and CDR2 SFDVKD come from the germline V gene. Between the trimmed V and J ends, which lost 9 bases and 2 bases, there was a span of 12 bases. The CDR3 sequence is CATWDPANYGYTF. The CDR3 region has the DNA TGTGCCACCTGGGATCCGGCGAACTATGGCTACACCTTC.

CDR3 residues: CASSLRYEGSYEQYF. The CDR3 DNA reads TGTGCCAGCAGCTTGCGCTACGAGGGCTCCTACGAGCAGTACTTC. The gene calls are TRBV5-8 and TRBJ2-7; D perhaps matches TRBD2 (5 bases). The germline CDR1 and CDR2 sequences are SGHTS and YDEGEE. CDR3 size: 15 residues. V lost 1 base, J lost 0 bases, and 11 bases lay in between.